The text below deals with one T cell receptor (beta chain). It lacks a known antigen. No base-level quality is on record; no much larger clone is a single base apart. The immunoSEQ Assay, a bias-controlled multiplex PCR, was used to amplify TCRbeta CDR3 regions from genomic DNA. The original pipeline was this. Within the assay, amplification of reference gene primers was used to estimate how many nucleated cells each sample contained. To quantify the absolute abundance of each unique TCRbeta CDR3 rearrangement, sequence reads were collapsed and filtered. For each sample, productive Simpson clonality was calculated as the square root of Simpson's diversity index over productive rearrangements. The immuneACCESS repertoire file appears here via TCRdb, limited to in-frame rearrangements. These files lack a portion of the clones; in checked studies, under half of the deficit traces to unresolved V genes, and the cause of the others is not known. V and J calls and clone size are as listed in that table; D and trimming were resolved from the DNA. The sample table contains 300,000 to 450,000 clones; only one count was recorded for 88% of them. The ten largest clones take up just over 1% of the sample.

This entry belongs to a study of blood T cell repertoires in COVID-19 (dated by TCRdb to the early 2020s). The study in broad terms: The collaborator samples originated in the United States, Italy and Spain and spanned the acute and convalescent phases of COVID-19. The material from the prospective study consisted of cDNA or gDNA derived from T cells, B-cell-depleted T cells, or PBMCs. Deeply sampled blood TCRbeta repertoires from subjects exposed to, actively infected with, or recovered from COVID-19 were included in the dataset. The repertoires were released in a freely available public database intended as a resource for research on the immune response to SARS-CoV-2. Samples came from the ongoing ImmuneRACE study (first 160 participants) plus 1,254 subjects from 6 global collaborators. Nearly every sample came with metadata listing a de-identified subject ID, COVID-19 status, age in years and sex. HLA class I and class II types, where available, came from metadata supplied by the sample provider rather than from assay-based typing.

Summary of the overall study and its limitations: The quantity of clinical and demographic metadata differed by source and by participant and was supplied without curation.

In the prospective study, participants were roughly 18 to 95 years old, resided in about two dozen geographic areas of the United States, and were enrolled through a virtual design. In the prospective study, cohorts were assigned on the basis of participant-reported clinical history obtained from a screening survey and a study questionnaire. Exposed participants were defined as having been in contact with someone with a PCR-confirmed or clinician-diagnosed COVID-19 case within 2 weeks of study entry. In the prospective study, mobile phlebotomists collected whole blood, serum and a nasopharyngeal or oropharyngeal swab from each participant. Over a roughly two-month period, participants in the prospective study had the option of providing additional blood draws and questionnaires. Prospective study blood samples were shipped either frozen or at room temperature before DNA extraction. The CDR3 numbers 15 residues from cysteine through phenylalanine. Just CDR3 DNA is preserved here, 45 bases in frame from base 1. Sequences MNHEY (CDR1) and SVGAGI (CDR2) are obtained from the germline V gene. The junction shows trimming of 4 bases on V and 2 bases on J, and the gene matches do not reach 6 bases of it.

This sequence was found in a woman in her thirties who had been exposed to COVID-19. Material for sequencing was PBMCs or T cells enriched from blood (not recorded which). The rearrangement joined TRBV6-5 to TRBJ2-3, with TRBD2 matching 7 junction bases. The CDR3 loop reads CASSSSSGLTDTQYF. The bases read TGTGCCAGCAGTTCCTCTAGCGGACTCACAGATACGCAGTATTTT.